A selection of T cell receptor beta chains follows, all from one sample in a study of blood T cell repertoires in COVID-19. Some clones are missing from TCRdb's copy, which holds only in-frame ones; the method was immunoSEQ multiplex PCR. Among 350,000 to 400,000 clones listed, around 89% were seen once. Material: PBMCs or T cells enriched from blood (not recorded which). The receptors derive from a woman aged 25 to 39 with acute COVID-19. Both conserved end residues are part of each CDR3. D genes are given only for firm matches. Clone size is not always given. Where it is, it says once, few, many or a class for expanded clones.

j_call v_call cdr3_length d_call clone_size cdr3_nt cdr3_aa
TRBJ1-2 TRBV5-1 14 NA once TGCGCCAGCAGCTTGGACGGGGGATCGTATGGCTACACCTTC CASSLDGGSYGYTF
TRBJ1-2 TRBV7-2 13 NA NA TGTGCCAGCAGCCTCGCGCCGAACTATGGCTACACCTTC CASSLAPNYGYTF
TRBJ1-2 TRBV11-2 14 TRBD1 NA TGTGCCAGCAGCCGGGGACAGGGGAGGTATGGCTACACCTTC CASSRGQGRYGYTF
TRBJ1-6 TRBV5-1 14 TRBD1 few TGCGCCAGCAGCTTAAAGGGGGCGGAATCACCCCTCCACTTT CASSLKGAESPLHF
TRBJ1-1 TRBV10-3 14 TRBD1 NA TGTGCCAATAAAGAGGACAGGGGGAACACTGAAGCTTTCTTT CANKEDRGNTEAFF
TRBJ1-6 TRBV12-5 13 NA NA TGTGCTAGTGGTTTGGACAGCAATTCACCCCTCCACTTT CASGLDSNSPLHF
TRBJ2-7 TRBV10-3 15 NA NA TGTGCCATCAGTGAGCACCAGGGGAGCTCCTACGAGCAGTACTTC CAISEHQGSSYEQYF
TRBJ1-1 TRBV10-3 14 TRBD1 NA TGTGCCAGCCTAGCCGGGACAGGGAACACTGAAGCTTTCTTT CASLAGTGNTEAFF
TRBJ1-1 TRBV5-1 15 NA NA TGCGCCAGCAGCTTGGTGGGGGCAATGAACACTGAAGCTTTCTTT CASSLVGAMNTEAFF
TRBJ2-1 TRBV4-1 16 TRBD2 NA TGCGCCAGCAGCAACCTCGGACTAGCGGCTTACAATGAGCAGTTCTTC CASSNLGLAAYNEQFF
TRBJ2-3 TRBV7-2 16 NA once TGTGCCAGCAGCTTCGAAACGGGGGACGGCACAGATACGCAGTATTTT CASSFETGDGTDTQYF
TRBJ2-7 TRBV10-3 12 NA NA TGTGCCTCGAGCGATAGCTCCTACGAGCAGTACTTC CASSDSSYEQYF
TRBJ2-1 TRBV3-1/TRBV3-2 15 NA NA TGTGCCAGCAGCCTAGGTCGCGGGGAAGGTAATGAGCAGTTCTTC CASSLGRGEGNEQFF
TRBJ2-6 TRBV30 14 TRBD1 NA TGTGCCTGGGGACAGGGGGCTGGGGCCAACGTCCTGACTTTC CAWGQGAGANVLTF
TRBJ2-2 TRBV7-2 15 NA NA TGTGCCAGCAGCTTAGTTCGGGGGGCGAGCGGGGAGCTGTTTTTT CASSLVRGASGELFF
TRBJ2-7 TRBV7-9 15 NA NA TGTGCCAGCAGCCCTCGGTGGGCAGGGGTGAACGAGCAGTACTTC CASSPRWAGVNEQYF
TRBJ1-5 TRBV18 13 NA NA TGTGCCAGCTCACCCGCAGACAATCAGCCCCAGCATTTT CASSPADNQPQHF
TRBJ1-2 TRBV19 14 TRBD1 NA TGTGCCAGTAGTATAGGGGGACAGGGAGGTGGCTACACCTTC CASSIGGQGGGYTF
TRBJ2-7 TRBV5-1 14 NA NA TGCGCCAGCAGCTTATTGGTTCTATCCTACGAGCAGTACTTC CASSLLVLSYEQYF
TRBJ1-3 TRBV5-1 20 TRBD1 once TGCGCCAGCAGCTCAGGAGGGACAGGGGGCATACAGAGCTCTGGAAACACCATATATTTT CASSSGGTGGIQSSGNTIYF
TRBJ2-3 TRBV5-1 14 TRBD1 NA TGCGCCAGCAGCTCGGACAGGGGAGGGGATACGCAGTATTTT CASSSDRGGDTQYF
TRBJ2-7 TRBV5-1 13 NA once TGCGCCAGCAGCTCCTCCGGGAACTACGAGCAGTACTTC CASSSSGNYEQYF
TRBJ1-4 TRBV18 13 NA NA TGTGCCAGCTCACCGATGAGGAATGAAAAACTGTTTTTT CASSPMRNEKLFF
TRBJ1-2 TRBV5-1 14 TRBD1 NA TGCGCCAGCAGCTTTGGAGGGGGCGACTATGGCTACACCTTC CASSFGGGDYGYTF
TRBJ1-1 TRBV5-1 15 NA NA TGCGCCAGCAGCCCGCTGGGCCCTATGAACACTGAAGCTTTCTTT CASSPLGPMNTEAFF
TRBJ1-1 TRBV2 14 TRBD1 NA TGTGCCAACGCGGGACAGGGCATTTACACTGAAGCTTTCTTT CANAGQGIYTEAFF
TRBJ2-3 TRBV4-3 16 TRBD2 once TGCGCCAGCAGCCAAGGTCCCCTGCGGGGGGATAATACGCAGTATTTT CASSQGPLRGDNTQYF
TRBJ2-3 TRBV4-3 15 NA NA TGCGCCAGCAGCCAATACAGTCGGGGAGTAGATACGCAGTATTTT CASSQYSRGVDTQYF
TRBJ2-7 TRBV4-1 18 TRBD2 NA TGCGCCAGCAGCCAAGTTGGGCTAGCGGGGGGGGAGTCCTACGAGCAGTACTTC CASSQVGLAGGESYEQYF
TRBJ1-2 TRBV30 13 TRBD1 NA TGTGCCTGGAGTAAAGACAGGGCCTATGGCTACACCTTC CAWSKDRAYGYTF
TRBJ2-2 TRBV6-1 16 TRBD1 NA TGTGCCAGCAGTGACAGGGGGCCGCCGGGTCCCGGGGAGCTGTTTTTT CASSDRGPPGPGELFF
TRBJ1-1 TRBV3-1/TRBV3-2 16 TRBD1 NA TGTGCCAGCAGCGCCCGGGACAGGGGCGCGGGCACTGAAGCTTTCTTT CASSARDRGAGTEAFF
TRBJ1-6 TRBV30 14 NA NA TGTGCCTGGAGTGTACTAACAGGGAATTCACCCCTCCACTTT CAWSVLTGNSPLHF
TRBJ1-1 TRBV7-3 13 NA NA TGTGCCAGCAGCTCGGGGGTCTACACTGAAGCTTTCTTT CASSSGVYTEAFF
TRBJ1-5 TRBV5-6 14 TRBD1 NA TGTGCCAGCAGCCTGGGACAGGGGGGTCAGCCCCAGCATTTT CASSLGQGGQPQHF
TRBJ2-3 TRBV6-5 12 TRBD1 NA TGTGCCAGCAGCCTGACAGGGAATACGCAGTATTTT CASSLTGNTQYF
TRBJ2-6 TRBV7-9 18 TRBD1 NA TGTGCCAGCAGCAAACCGGGACAGTCTTACTCTGGGGCCAACGTCCTGACTTTC CASSKPGQSYSGANVLTF
TRBJ1-2 TRBV9 17 TRBD1 NA TGTGCCAGCAGCGCGCAGAGGGGGACAGGGGACCTCTATGGCTACACCTTC CASSAQRGTGDLYGYTF
TRBJ1-5 TRBV12-3/TRBV12-4 13 NA few TGTGCCAGCAGTTCTAAATCCTATCAGCCCCAGCATTTT CASSSKSYQPQHF
TRBJ1-5 TRBV2 13 TRBD1 NA TGTGCCAGCAAGGGGACAGATTATCAGCCCCAGCATTTT CASKGTDYQPQHF
TRBJ2-7 TRBV11-3 14 TRBD1 NA TGTGCCAGCAGGGGGGGACAGGGGTACTACGAGCAGTACTTC CASRGGQGYYEQYF
TRBJ1-5 TRBV2 13 NA NA TGTGCCAGCCTACTTGAGCTCAATCAGCCCCAGCATTTT CASLLELNQPQHF
TRBJ1-4 TRBV28 15 NA NA TGTGCCAGCAGTCCCGGGAGGAGGGCAGGGGAAAAACTGTTTTTT CASSPGRRAGEKLFF